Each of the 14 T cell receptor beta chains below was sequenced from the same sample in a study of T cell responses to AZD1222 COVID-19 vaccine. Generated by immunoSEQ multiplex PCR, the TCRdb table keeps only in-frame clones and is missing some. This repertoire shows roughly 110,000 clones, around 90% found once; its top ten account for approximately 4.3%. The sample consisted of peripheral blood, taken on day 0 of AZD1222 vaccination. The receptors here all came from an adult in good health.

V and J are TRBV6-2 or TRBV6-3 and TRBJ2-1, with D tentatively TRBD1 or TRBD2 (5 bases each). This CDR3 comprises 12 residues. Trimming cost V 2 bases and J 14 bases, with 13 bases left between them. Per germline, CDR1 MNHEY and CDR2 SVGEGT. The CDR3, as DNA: TGTGCCAGCAGTTACGTGAGGGGCCCGGAGTTCTTC. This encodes CASSYVRGPEFF.

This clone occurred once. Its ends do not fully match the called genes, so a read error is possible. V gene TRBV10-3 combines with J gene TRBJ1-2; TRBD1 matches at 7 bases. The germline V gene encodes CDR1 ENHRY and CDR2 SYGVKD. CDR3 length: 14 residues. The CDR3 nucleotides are TGTGCAATCAGGGACAGAAGGAGTAGCTATGGCTACACCTTC. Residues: CAIRDRRSSYGYTF.

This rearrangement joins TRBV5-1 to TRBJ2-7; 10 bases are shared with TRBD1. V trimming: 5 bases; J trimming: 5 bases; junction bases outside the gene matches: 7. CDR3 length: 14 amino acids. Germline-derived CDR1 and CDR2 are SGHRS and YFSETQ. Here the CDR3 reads CASSSGTGVDEQYF. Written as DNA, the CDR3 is TGCGCCAGCAGTTCCGGGACAGGGGTAGACGAGCAGTACTTC.

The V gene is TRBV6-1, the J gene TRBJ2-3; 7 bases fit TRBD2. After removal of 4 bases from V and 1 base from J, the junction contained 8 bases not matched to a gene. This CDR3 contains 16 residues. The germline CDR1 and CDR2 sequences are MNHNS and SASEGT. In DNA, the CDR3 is TGTGCCAGCAGTGGCGAGACTAGCATAGGCACAGATACGCAGTATTTT. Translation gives CASSGETSIGTDTQYF.

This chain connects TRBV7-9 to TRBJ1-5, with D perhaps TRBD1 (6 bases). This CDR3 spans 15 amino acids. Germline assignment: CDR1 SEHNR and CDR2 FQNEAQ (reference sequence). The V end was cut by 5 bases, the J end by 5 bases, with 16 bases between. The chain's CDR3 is CASSRMDGGHQPQHF. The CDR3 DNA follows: TGTGCCAGCAGCCGCATGGACGGGGGCCATCAGCCCCAGCATTTT. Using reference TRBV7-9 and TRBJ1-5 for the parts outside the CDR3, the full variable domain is DTGVSQNPRHKITKRGQNVTFRCDPISEHNRLYWYRQTLGQGPEFLTYFQNEAQLEKSRLLSDRFSAERPKGSFSTLEIQRTEQGDSAMYLCASSRMDGGHQPQHFGDGTRLSIL.

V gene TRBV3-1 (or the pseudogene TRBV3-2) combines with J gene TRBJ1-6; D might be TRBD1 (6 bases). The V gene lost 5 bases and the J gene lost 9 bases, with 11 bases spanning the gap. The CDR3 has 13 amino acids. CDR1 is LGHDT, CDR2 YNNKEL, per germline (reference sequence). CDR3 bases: TGTGCCAGCAGCGGAAAGGGGGTTTCACCCCTCCACTTT. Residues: CASSGKGVSPLHF.

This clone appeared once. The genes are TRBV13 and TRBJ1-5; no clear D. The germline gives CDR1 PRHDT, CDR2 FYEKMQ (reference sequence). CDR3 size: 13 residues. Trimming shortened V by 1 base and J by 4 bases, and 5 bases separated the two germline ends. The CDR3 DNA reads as TGTGCCAGCAGCTTAGACCGTAATCAGCCCCAGCATTTT. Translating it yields CASSLDRNQPQHF.

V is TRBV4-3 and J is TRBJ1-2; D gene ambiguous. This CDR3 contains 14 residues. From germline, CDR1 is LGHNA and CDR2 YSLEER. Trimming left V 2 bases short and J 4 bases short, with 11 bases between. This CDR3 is CASSQSTESYGYTF. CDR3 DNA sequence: TGCGCCAGCAGCCAATCTACGGAGTCCTATGGCTACACCTTC.

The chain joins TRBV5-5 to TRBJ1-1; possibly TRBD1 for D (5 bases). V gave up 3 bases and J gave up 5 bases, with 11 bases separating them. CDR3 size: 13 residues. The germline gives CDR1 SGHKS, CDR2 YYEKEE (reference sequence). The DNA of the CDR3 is TGTGCCAGCAGCTCGGGGGGGAGAACTGAAGCTTTCTTT. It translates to CASSSGGRTEAFF.

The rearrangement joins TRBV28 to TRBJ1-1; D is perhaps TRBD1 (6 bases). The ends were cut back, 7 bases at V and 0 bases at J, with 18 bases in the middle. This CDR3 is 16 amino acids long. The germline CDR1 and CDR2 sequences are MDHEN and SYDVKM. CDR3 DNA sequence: TGTGCCAGCACCCCCCCGGCCGGACAGATGAACACTGAAGCTTTCTTT. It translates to CASTPPAGQMNTEAFF.

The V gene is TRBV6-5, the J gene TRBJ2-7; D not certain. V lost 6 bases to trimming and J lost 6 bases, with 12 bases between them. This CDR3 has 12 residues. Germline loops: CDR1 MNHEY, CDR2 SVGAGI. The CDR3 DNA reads TGTGCCAGCAGAGGACCTCTGGGCGAGCAGTACTTC. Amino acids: CASRGPLGEQYF.

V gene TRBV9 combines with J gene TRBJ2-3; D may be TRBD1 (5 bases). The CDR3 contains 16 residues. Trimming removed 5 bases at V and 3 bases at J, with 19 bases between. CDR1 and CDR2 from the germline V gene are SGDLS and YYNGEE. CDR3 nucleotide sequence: TGTGCCAGCAGTCGTAGGGGCGGAACAGCGACAGATACGCAGTATTTT. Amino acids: CASSRRGGTATDTQYF.

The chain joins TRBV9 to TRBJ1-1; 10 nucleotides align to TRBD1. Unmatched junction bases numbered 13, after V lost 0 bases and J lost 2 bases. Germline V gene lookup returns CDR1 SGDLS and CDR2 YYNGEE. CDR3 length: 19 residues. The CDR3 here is CASSVDWIAGTGVNTEAFF. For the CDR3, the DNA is TGTGCCAGCAGCGTAGATTGGATTGCCGGGACAGGGGTTAACACTGAAGCTTTCTTT.

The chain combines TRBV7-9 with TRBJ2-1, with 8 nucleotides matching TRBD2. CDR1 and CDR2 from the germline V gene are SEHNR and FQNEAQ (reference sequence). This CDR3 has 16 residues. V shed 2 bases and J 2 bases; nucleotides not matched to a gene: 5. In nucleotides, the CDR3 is TGTGCCAGCAGCTTATCTGGTAGCGGGACCTACAATGAGCAGTTCTTC. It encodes CASSLSGSGTYNEQFF.